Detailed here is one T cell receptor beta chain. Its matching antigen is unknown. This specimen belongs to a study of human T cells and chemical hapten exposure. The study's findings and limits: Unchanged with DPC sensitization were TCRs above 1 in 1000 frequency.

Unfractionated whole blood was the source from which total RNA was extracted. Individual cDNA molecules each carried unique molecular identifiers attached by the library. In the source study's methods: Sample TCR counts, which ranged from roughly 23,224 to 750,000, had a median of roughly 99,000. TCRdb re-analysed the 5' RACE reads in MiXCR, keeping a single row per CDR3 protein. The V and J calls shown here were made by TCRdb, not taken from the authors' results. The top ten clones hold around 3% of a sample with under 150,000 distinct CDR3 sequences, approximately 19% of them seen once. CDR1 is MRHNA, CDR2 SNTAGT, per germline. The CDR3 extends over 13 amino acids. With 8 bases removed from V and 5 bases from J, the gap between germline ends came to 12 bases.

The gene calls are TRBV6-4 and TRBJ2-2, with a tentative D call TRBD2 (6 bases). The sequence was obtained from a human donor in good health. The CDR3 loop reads CASAGTGTGELFF. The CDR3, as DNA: TGTGCCAGCGCGGGAACGGGTACCGGGGAGCTGTTTTTT.